The clone carrying this TCR beta chain was counted ten times or more. CDR3 length: 15 amino acids. Trimming cost V 1 base and J 2 bases, with 15 bases left between them. Germline loops: CDR1 SQVTM, CDR2 ANQGSEA. Pregnant or lactating patients were excluded, as were those with uncontrolled infection or other autoimmune disease. Using around 10 ml of fresh peripheral blood, PBMCs were prepared. The entry originates in a study of T cells in Graves' hyperthyroidism and ophthalmopathy. Amplification targeted TCR beta CDR3 regions from RNA transcripts. First-round RT-PCR targeting the TCR CDR3 was performed with the HTBI primer set. TCRdb itself ran the multiplex PCR reads through MiXCR, one entry per CDR3 protein. The data hold approximately 610,000 distinct CDR3 sequences, with about 15% observed a single time.

The source is a woman in her 40s with Graves' ophthalmopathy. Input material: blood. The J gene is TRBJ2-7, the V gene TRBV29-1; the D is unclear. In DNA form, the CDR3 reads TGCAGCGTTGAAGTGGCGGCACTCTTGACCTACGAGCAGTACTTC. It is translated as CSVEVAALLTYEQYF.